This entry lists 9 T cell receptor beta chains sequenced from one sample in a study of shared clonotypes between healthy human individuals. Libraries were prepared by immunoSEQ multiplex PCR; TCRdb keeps only in-frame clonotypes and omits some of them. The sample consists of approximately 470,000 clones, about 85% of them appearing once. Sequencing was performed on PBMCs. These receptors were taken from a woman in her thirties or forties in good health. Some clones in this sample may be carry-over from other donors' samples.

This chain links TRBV15 with TRBJ2-5; D is ambiguous. Germline CDR1 is LNHNV and CDR2 is YYDKDF (reference sequence). The CDR3 runs to 15 residues. The V end lost 0 bases, the J end lost 5 bases, and 13 bases lay between the germline ends. This chain's CDR3 is CATSRDRASRETQYF. The CDR3 region has the DNA TGTGCCACCAGCAGAGATAGGGCTAGTCGGGAGACCCAGTACTTC.

The chain is built from TRBV9 and TRBJ1-3; D call uncertain. This CDR3 is built from 16 residues. Per germline, CDR1 SGDLS and CDR2 YYNGEE. V lost 3 bases and J 4 bases, leaving 17 bases between the germline ends. CDR3 sequence: CASSAHAEAPGNTIYF. CDR3 bases: TGTGCCAGCAGCGCCCACGCCGAAGCTCCGGGAAACACCATATATTTT.

As for this clone: A far larger clone is one base from this, pointing to a likely read error. This CDR3 is also generated by other DNA sequences in the sample. The V and J genes are TRBV30 and TRBJ2-6, with D unclear. Trimming cost V 3 bases and J 3 bases, with 6 bases left between them. The CDR3 runs to 13 residues. CDR1 is GTSNPN and CDR2 is SVGIG in the germline V gene (reference sequence). In DNA, the CDR3 is TGTGCCTGGAGCGTGGGTGGGGCCAACGTCCTGACTTTC. Encoded protein: CAWSVGGANVLTF.

As regards this clone: A far larger clone is a single base away, which makes a read error likely. The V gene is TRBV27, the J gene TRBJ2-7; 10 positions match TRBD2. Germline CDR1 is MNHEY and CDR2 is SMNVEV (reference sequence). The CDR3 covers 15 residues. The CDR3 loop reads CASSTKREGPHERYF. For the CDR3, the DNA is TGTGCCAGCAGTACCAAGCGGGAGGGCCCCCACGAGCGGTACTTC.

V and J are TRBV4-2 and TRBJ1-4, with TRBD1 identical over 10 bases. Germline-derived CDR1 and CDR2 are LGHNA and YNFKEQ. The CDR3 has 16 amino acids. V trimming: 4 bases; J trimming: 10 bases; junction bases outside the gene matches: 12. The CDR3 nucleotides are TGTGCCAGCAGCCGAGAACTCCGGGACAGGGGCCGAAAACTGTTTTTT. Residues: CASSRELRDRGRKLFF.

There are a few counts of this clone. The chain is built from TRBV29-1 and TRBJ2-3; 12 bases are shared with TRBD2. The CDR3 is 17 amino acids. In germline, CDR1 is SQVTM, CDR2 ANQGSEA. V lost 6 bases to trimming and J lost 0 bases; unmatched junction nucleotides: 10. The CDR3 is CSVILAGGLASTDTQYF. The CDR3 DNA reads as TGCAGCGTCATACTAGCGGGAGGCTTAGCTAGCACAGATACGCAGTATTTT.

The chain uses TRBV20-1 and TRBJ2-5; D call uncertain. Trimming pared 1 base from V and 4 bases from J, leaving 4 bases between. This CDR3 contains 11 residues. Germline V gives CDR1 DFQATT, CDR2 SNEGSKA (reference sequence). CDR3 nucleotides: TGCAGTGCTAGAGGTGGAGAGACCCAGTACTTC. Its protein is CSARGGETQYF.

V usage is TRBV29-1 and J usage is TRBJ2-1, with D uncertain. CDR1 and CDR2 (germline): SQVTM, ANQGSEA. The CDR3 contains 15 residues. V lost 7 bases to trimming and J lost 0 bases, with 16 bases between them. CDR3 in DNA: TGCAGCGCCAACCCGACTCACAGCTCCTACAATGAGCAGTTCTTC. Translating it yields CSANPTHSSYNEQFF.

This clone was counted ten times or more. The same CDR3 can be traced to other DNA sequences in this sample. V is TRBV5-1 and J is TRBJ2-1, with TRBD2 identical over 12 bases. Germline CDR1 SGHRS, CDR2 YFSETQ. The CDR3 contains 15 residues. After removal of 2 bases from V and 5 bases from J, the junction contained 2 bases not matched to a gene. CDR3 sequence (DNA): TGCGCCAGCAGCTTACGACTAGCGGGAGACAATGAGCAGTTCTTC. This gives the protein CASSLRLAGDNEQFF.